This T cell receptor beta chain was captured by sequencing in a study of cytomegalovirus exposure and HLA in healthy donors. Study background: Earlier findings included roughly 120 million unique TCR beta sequences obtained from 180 million or so T cells.

The PCR used 60 Vbeta and 13 Jbeta primers. Produced via immunoSEQ multiplex PCR; TCRdb's table is partial and in-frame only. There are about 210,000 clones in the sample; around four fifths occur only once, and 10% lies in the top ten. Worth noting for this clone: Its antigen is not identified.

Trimming at V came to 5 bases and at J to 1 base, leaving 4 bases not matched to a gene. The CDR3 loop spans 16 amino acids. CDR1 is SGHTA and CDR2 is FQGNSA in the germline V gene. Study observations and caveats: Relative to the roughly 690-donor mean, N-insertions were reportedly fewer in an Asian-associated ancestry cluster in a later analysis.

Sequenced input: PBMCs. The receptor was isolated from a woman aged 45-59 years in good health and CMV-seropositive. The chain combines TRBV7-2 with TRBJ1-6, with TRBD1 matching over 8 bases. The CDR3 region is CASSATGGSYNSPLHF. DNA of the CDR3: TGTGCCAGCAGCGCAACAGGGGGATCCTATAATTCACCCCTCCACTTT.